One sample yielded the 28 T cell receptor beta chains listed below, sequenced in a study of blood T cell repertoires in COVID-19 (dated by TCRdb to about 2020). The receptor library was made with the immunoSEQ multiplex PCR assay. TCRdb mirrors the immuneACCESS table, restricted to in-frame sequences. Some clones are absent from its copies; in checked studies, under half trace to an unresolved V gene, and the reason for the others is unknown. The sample table lists around 85,000 clones, roughly 85% of them with a count of one. Over 5% of the sample goes to the ten largest clones. The specimen was peripheral blood. The receptors originated from a man between 60 and 70 years old with acute or convalescent COVID-19.

This sequence joins TRBV2 and TRBJ2-3, with 10 bases matching TRBD2. CDR1 and CDR2 (germline): SNHLY, FYNNEI. After removal of 0 bases from V and 0 bases from J, the junction contained 3 bases not matched to a gene. This CDR3 has 17 residues. For the CDR3, the DNA is TGTGCCAGCAGTGAAGCGCGGACTAGCGGTAGCACAGATACGCAGTATTTT. Translating it yields CASSEARTSGSTDTQYF.

The gene calls are TRBV18 and TRBJ2-1; D gene ambiguous. CDR1 is KGHSH and CDR2 is LQKENI in the germline V gene. This CDR3 has 14 amino acids. Trimming pared 2 bases from V and 4 bases from J, leaving 9 bases between. CDR3 region: CASSPVVAYNEQFF. The CDR3 coding sequence is TGTGCCAGCTCACCAGTGGTAGCTTACAATGAGCAGTTCTTC.

The rearrangement joins TRBV6-5 to TRBJ2-5, with a weak D call TRBD1 (5 bases). CDR1 and CDR2 from the germline V gene are MNHEY and SVGAGI. V dropped 6 bases and J dropped 1 base, with 12 bases sitting between them. The CDR3 totals 14 residues. CDR3 amino acids: CASSPTGFQETQYF. The CDR3 coding sequence is TGTGCCAGCAGCCCAACAGGTTTCCAAGAGACCCAGTACTTC.

The V gene is TRBV19, the J gene TRBJ2-3; 8 bases are shared with TRBD2. V gave up 5 bases and J gave up 1 base; unmatched junction bases: 8. The CDR3 length is 16 residues. Germline V gene data show CDR1 as LNHDA and CDR2 as SQIVND (reference sequence). CDR3 nucleotide sequence: TGTGCCAGTAGTTGGGACCAGCGGGGGCGCACAGATACGCAGTATTTT. The encoded protein is CASSWDQRGRTDTQYF. Complete variable domain (other parts from reference TRBV19 and TRBJ2-3): DGGITQSPKYLFRKEGQNVTLSCEQNLNHDAMYWYRQDPGQGLRLIYYSQIVNDFQKGDIAEGYSVSREKKESFPLTVTSAQKNPTAFYLCASSWDQRGRTDTQYFGPGTRLTVL.

Only one count was recorded for this clone. The J gene is TRBJ1-1, the V gene TRBV12-5; D may be TRBD1 (5 bases). CDR1 is LGHNT, CDR2 FRNRAP, per germline. CDR3 length: 13 residues. Trimming shortened V by 6 bases and J by 4 bases, and 12 bases separated the two germline ends. The CDR3 protein is CASGGVGGTEAFF. Here the CDR3 DNA reads TGTGCTAGTGGGGGGGTCGGGGGCACTGAAGCTTTCTTT.

The chain links TRBV24-1 to TRBJ1-1; D possibly corresponds to TRBD1 (5 bases). Trimming left V 4 bases short and J 1 base short, with 9 bases between. The CDR3 length is 14 residues. Germline V gene lookup returns CDR1 KGHDR and CDR2 SFDVKD. In DNA, the CDR3 is TGTGCCACCAGTGAACCGACAGCGAACACTGAAGCTTTCTTT. Translated, it gives CATSEPTANTEAFF.

The rearrangement links TRBV2 to TRBJ1-5; 11 positions match TRBD1. Germline V CDR1 and CDR2: SNHLY, FYNNEI. CDR3 length equals 15 residues. With V trimmed by 6 bases and J by 1 base, 2 bases remained unmatched. CDR3 in amino acids: CASRGTGGSNQPQHF. CDR3 nucleotides: TGTGCCAGCAGGGGGACAGGGGGAAGCAATCAGCCCCAGCATTTT.

The gene calls are TRBV6-1 and TRBJ1-1; D unclear. Trimming stripped 1 base from V and 3 bases from J, with 15 bases between. In germline, CDR1 is MNHNS, CDR2 SASEGT. The CDR3 has 16 amino acids. This chain's CDR3 is CASSEGYGVTDTEAFF. CDR3 bases: TGTGCCAGCAGTGAAGGTTACGGGGTGACGGACACTGAAGCTTTCTTT.

The chain is built from TRBV5-4 and TRBJ2-3; TRBD2 matches at 9 bases. Germline CDR1 SGHNT, CDR2 YYREEE (reference sequence). This CDR3 is 16 amino acids long. J was trimmed by 2 bases and V by 4 bases; bases with no gene match: 8. Here the CDR3 DNA reads TGTGCCAGCAGCGGGGAAGCGGGGGGAACCACAGATACGCAGTATTTT. It is translated as CASSGEAGGTTDTQYF.

This chain links TRBV6-2 or TRBV6-3 with TRBJ1-2; D is uncertain. Trimming took off 0 bases at V and 7 bases at J, with 9 bases between the two ends. Germline CDR1 reads MNHEY; CDR2 reads SVGEGT. The CDR3 spans 13 residues. CDR3 bases: TGTGCCAGCAGTTACTCGAACCTGAGTGGCTACACCTTC. Protein: CASSYSNLSGYTF.

V is TRBV6-5 and J is TRBJ1-5; D gene ambiguous. Germline CDR1 and CDR2: MNHEY and SVGAGI. The V end was cut by 0 bases, the J end by 7 bases, with 10 bases between. The CDR3 extends over 14 amino acids. The CDR3 nucleotides are TGTGCCAGCAGTTACTCAGGGTCTAGCCAGCCCCAGCATTTT. Translated: CASSYSGSSQPQHF.

This clone was seen only once. The chain recombines TRBV5-1 with TRBJ1-4; a possible D gene is TRBD1 (5 bases). Germline V gene sequence: CDR1 SGHRS, CDR2 YFSETQ. The V and J ends lost 4 bases and 7 bases respectively, with 11 bases between them. This CDR3 spans 13 amino acids. CDR3 in amino acids: CASSEGRGEKLFF. DNA for the CDR3: TGCGCCAGCAGCGAAGGGAGGGGTGAAAAACTGTTTTTT.

This sequence joins TRBV5-1 and TRBJ1-1, with a tentative D call TRBD1 (6 bases). Trimming shortened V by 3 bases and J by 10 bases, and 16 bases separated the two germline ends. This CDR3 spans 13 amino acids. Germline values: CDR1 SGHRS, CDR2 YFSETQ. CDR3 residues: CASSSQGSRGAFF. The CDR3 DNA reads TGCGCCAGCAGCTCCCAGGGGAGTCGGGGAGCTTTCTTT.

This chain links TRBV7-8 with TRBJ2-5, with 7 bases lining up with TRBD1. The CDR3 spans 16 residues. V shed 5 bases, J shed 1 base, and the junction held 10 bases outside the gene matches. The germline V gene encodes CDR1 SGHVS and CDR2 FQNEAQ. The CDR3 DNA reads TGTGCCAGCAGCAAAACCGGGACAGCCTCCCAAGAGACCCAGTACTTC. Its translation: CASSKTGTASQETQYF.

The chain has TRBV12-1 and TRBJ1-6; the table assigns TRBD1, which was not confirmed against the DNA. TRBV12-1 is assigned pseudogene status. This CDR3 is built from 20 residues. CDR3 amino acids: CASSFGGDRGAKGDNSPLHF. CDR3 nucleotide sequence: TGTGCCAGCAGCTTTGGGGGCGACAGGGGCGCAAAAGGAGATAATTCACCCCTCCACTTT.

This clone was detected only once. This chain joins TRBV4-3 and TRBJ1-1, with 10 bases identical to TRBD1. Germline V gives CDR1 LGHNA, CDR2 YSLEER. CDR3 length: 19 residues. The J segment lost 3 bases and the V segment lost 0 bases, leaving 13 bases of the junction unmatched. Written as DNA, the CDR3 is TGCGCCAGCAGCCAAGAACCCCCCGGGACAGGGGAAACGGACACTGAAGCTTTCTTT. It specifies CASSQEPPGTGETDTEAFF.

This chain links TRBV7-8 with TRBJ1-2; D perhaps matches TRBD1 (5 bases). Deletions cut 3 bases from V and 3 bases from J, with 11 bases between. This CDR3 is 14 amino acids long. CDR1 is SGHVS, CDR2 FQNEAQ, per germline. Written as DNA, the CDR3 is TGTGCCAGCAGCTTCACCAGGGCCGACTATGGCTACACCTTC. Residues: CASSFTRADYGYTF.

The gene calls are TRBV10-3 and TRBJ2-3; D is undetermined. CDR1 is ENHRY and CDR2 is SYGVKD in the germline V gene. This CDR3 has 12 residues. V gave up 3 bases and J gave up 11 bases, with 12 bases separating them. CDR3 DNA sequence: TGTGCCATCAGTGACGGAGTAGGCGGGCAGTATTTT. It encodes CAISDGVGGQYF.

The chain carries TRBV12-3 or TRBV12-4 and TRBJ1-1; D uncertain. Between the trimmed V and J ends, which lost 3 bases and 5 bases, there was a span of 10 bases. The CDR3 covers 13 residues. The CDR3 sequence is CASSFGSGTEAFF. The CDR3 DNA reads as TGTGCCAGCAGTTTCGGGTCGGGGACTGAAGCTTTCTTT.

Details on this clone: Other nucleotide sequences from this sample produce the same CDR3. The chain uses TRBV6-5 and TRBJ2-3, with TRBD2 matching 9 bases. Looked up from germline, CDR1 is MNHEY and CDR2 is SVGAGI. CDR3 length equals 15 residues. The V and J ends lost 6 bases and 3 bases, in that order; junction bases with no gene match: 7. The chain's CDR3 is CASSGLARGTDTQYF. The CDR3 DNA follows: TGTGCCAGCAGCGGACTAGCGAGAGGGACAGATACGCAGTATTTT.

J is TRBJ2-3 and V is TRBV5-4; 9 bases align to TRBD2. Trimming removed 2 bases from V and 2 bases from J; junction bases left unmatched: 6. The germline CDR1 and CDR2 sequences are SGHNT and YYREEE (reference sequence). This CDR3 spans 16 amino acids. CDR3 residues: CASSFRLAGITDTQYF. The CDR3 DNA is TGTGCCAGCAGCTTTCGTCTAGCGGGGATCACAGATACGCAGTATTTT.

The V gene is TRBV30, the J gene TRBJ2-1; 7 bases match TRBD2. From germline, CDR1 is GTSNPN and CDR2 SVGIG (reference sequence). Unmatched junction bases numbered 7, after V lost 0 bases and J lost 2 bases. The CDR3 spans 16 residues. The CDR3 region has the DNA TGTGCCTGGAGTGTACTGGCGGGGGTGACCTACAATGAGCAGTTCTTC. This codes for CAWSVLAGVTYNEQFF.

This chain links TRBV7-9 with TRBJ1-2, with TRBD1 matching 8 bases. In germline, CDR1 is SEHNR, CDR2 FQNEAQ (reference sequence). The CDR3 spans 14 residues. V lost 4 bases and J lost 6; bases outside the gene matches: 7. CDR3 residues: CASSYGQGEDGYTF. Written as DNA, the CDR3 is TGTGCCAGCAGCTATGGACAGGGAGAGGATGGCTACACCTTC.

The CDR3: CASSPRNEKLFF. In DNA form, the CDR3 reads TGTGCCAGCTCACCGCGTAATGAAAAACTGTTTTTT. This chain connects TRBV18 to TRBJ1-4; the D is unclear. Germline V lookup: CDR1 KGHSH, CDR2 LQKENI. Trimming stripped 3 bases from V and 4 bases from J, with 3 bases between. This CDR3 region has 12 residues. Drawing the rest from reference TRBV18 and TRBJ1-4, the complete variable domain is NAGVMQNPRHLVRRRGQEARLRCSPMKGHSHVYWYRQLPEEGLKFMVYLQKENIIDESGMPKERFSAEFPKEGPSILRIQQVVRGDSAAYFCASSPRNEKLFFGSGTQLSVL.

The V and J genes are TRBV19 and TRBJ1-2; D remains ambiguous. The CDR3 sequence is 13 residues long. V was pared by 3 bases and J by 1 base, with 6 bases between. The germline CDR1 and CDR2 sequences are LNHDA and SQIVND (reference sequence). The CDR3 loop is CASSIGVNYGYTF. Here the CDR3 DNA reads TGTGCCAGTAGTATTGGAGTTAACTATGGCTACACCTTC.

A remark on this clone: This same CDR3 is encoded by further DNA sequences in the sample. V gene TRBV19 combines with J gene TRBJ2-3, with TRBD2 identical over 12 bases. Looked up from germline, CDR1 is LNHDA and CDR2 is SQIVND (reference sequence). The CDR3 sequence is 16 residues long. J was trimmed by 2 bases and V by 5 bases; bases with no gene match: 5. This CDR3 is CASSATSGGDTDTQYF. CDR3 bases: TGTGCCAGTAGTGCGACTAGCGGGGGAGACACAGATACGCAGTATTTT.

This clone occurred a few times. V usage is TRBV6-6 and J usage is TRBJ1-1; no firm D call. Trimming removed 7 bases at V and 7 bases at J, with 13 bases between. The germline V gene has CDR1 MNHNY and CDR2 SVGAGI (reference sequence). This CDR3 contains 12 residues. For the CDR3, the DNA is TGTGCCAGCAACATAACCCCCCTTGAAGCTTTCTTT. It specifies CASNITPLEAFF.

This clone showed up just once. The chain carries TRBV4-3 and TRBJ1-1; D call uncertain. From germline, CDR1 is LGHNA and CDR2 YSLEER. CDR3 length: 12 amino acids. Trimming removed 3 bases from V and 2 bases from J, with 4 bases in between. CDR3 DNA sequence: TGCGCCAGCAGCCAGGCAAACACTGAAGCTTTCTTT. Translation gives CASSQANTEAFF.